Shown below are 26 T cell receptor beta chains from a single sample sequenced in a study of shared clonotypes between healthy human individuals. Libraries were prepared by immunoSEQ multiplex PCR; TCRdb keeps only in-frame clonotypes and omits some of them. The table has roughly 2.5 million clones, 90% to 95% seen once; the top ten hold around 0.14%. The specimen sequenced was naive CD4+ T cells sorted from blood. Specified subset: CD45RA+ positively selected. All receptors come from a man aged 18-30 years in good health.

The chain joins TRBV18 to TRBJ2-7, with D perhaps being TRBD1 or TRBD2 (5 bases each). Germline CDR1 is KGHSH and CDR2 is LQKENI. The ends were cut back, 3 bases at V and 6 bases at J, with 12 bases in the middle. This CDR3 region has 13 residues. The CDR3 region has the DNA TGTGCCAGCTCACCTGGGAAGGGGAGCGAGCAGTACTTC. Its translation is CASSPGKGSEQYF. Filled out from reference TRBV18 and TRBJ2-7, the complete variable domain reads NAGVMQNPRHLVRRRGQEARLRCSPMKGHSHVYWYRQLPEEGLKFMVYLQKENIIDESGMPKERFSAEFPKEGPSILRIQQVVRGDSAAYFCASSPGKGSEQYFGPGTRLTVT.

This rearrangement joins TRBV9 to TRBJ2-5; 8 bases fit TRBD2. With 4 bases clipped from V and 0 bases from J, the junction kept 14 bases outside the gene matches. Germline V gene sequence: CDR1 SGDLS, CDR2 YYNGEE. This CDR3 is 18 amino acids long. The CDR3 bases are TGTGCCAGCAGCCTTGGACTAGCCGAAGGGTGGTACCAAGAGACCCAGTACTTC. It codes for CASSLGLAEGWYQETQYF.

This chain connects TRBV14 to TRBJ2-3; TRBD2 matches 8 bases. V shed 4 bases and J 6 bases; nucleotides not matched to a gene: 12. Germline-derived CDR1 and CDR2 are SGHDN and FVKESK. This CDR3 region has 16 residues. Here the CDR3 reads CASSPFWSGRVDTQYF. The CDR3 bases are TGTGCCAGCAGCCCCTTTTGGAGCGGGAGAGTGGATACGCAGTATTTT.

This rearrangement joins TRBV29-1 to TRBJ1-4; D perhaps matches TRBD1 (5 bases). V dropped 6 bases and J dropped 4 bases, with 9 bases sitting between them. Germline V gene sequence: CDR1 SQVTM, CDR2 ANQGSEA. The CDR3 extends over 12 amino acids. The CDR3 region has the DNA TGCAGCGTGCTTGACAGTAATGAAAAACTGTTTTTT. Encoded protein: CSVLDSNEKLFF.

The chain is built from TRBV6-1 and TRBJ1-2; D unclear. The CDR3 is 12 amino acids. V dropped 8 bases and J dropped 1 base, with 8 bases sitting between them. CDR1 MNHNS and CDR2 SASEGT come from the germline V gene. This chain's CDR3 is CASGLVNYGYTF. CDR3 in DNA: TGTGCCAGCGGTCTTGTTAACTATGGCTACACCTTC.

The chain combines TRBV7-9 with TRBJ2-1; tentatively, D is TRBD1 or TRBD2 (6 bases each). Trimming pared 1 base from V and 7 bases from J, leaving 8 bases between. The CDR3 runs 13 residues. The germline gives CDR1 SEHNR, CDR2 FQNEAQ (reference sequence). The CDR3 spells CASSLVGGNEQFF. CDR3 nucleotide sequence: TGTGCCAGCAGCTTAGTAGGGGGGAATGAGCAGTTCTTC.

The V call is TRBV7-8, the J call TRBJ1-4; TRBD1 matches at 8 bases. V was pared by 5 bases and J by 0 bases, with 11 bases of the junction left unmatched. Germline V lookup: CDR1 SGHVS, CDR2 FQNEAQ. The CDR3 is made up of 18 amino acids. CDR3 sequence: CASSPRQGKGATNEKLFF. As DNA, the CDR3 is TGTGCCAGCAGCCCACGACAGGGGAAAGGAGCAACTAATGAAAAACTGTTTTTT.

This rearrangement joins TRBV7-8 to TRBJ2-5; TRBD2 might be the D (6 bases). The CDR3 is 13 residues long. The ends were cut back, 5 bases at V and 3 bases at J, with 10 bases in the middle. Germline V gene data show CDR1 as SGHVS and CDR2 as FQNEAQ. The CDR3 loop reads CASSLGTEETQYF. The CDR3 DNA is TGTGCCAGCAGCCTCGGGACTGAAGAGACCCAGTACTTC. The full variable domain, its missing parts supplied by reference TRBV7-8 and TRBJ2-5, is GAGVSQSPRYKVAKRGQDVALRCDPISGHVSLFWYQQALGQGPEFLTYFQNEAQLDKSGLPSDRFFAERPEGSVSTLKIQRTQQEDSAVYLCASSLGTEETQYFGPGTRLLVL.

The gene calls are TRBV11-2 and TRBJ2-5, with D possibly being TRBD1 or TRBD2 (6 bases each). The CDR3 spans 14 residues. Germline CDR1 SGHAT, CDR2 FQNNGV. Trimming shortened V by 5 bases and J by 5 bases, and 15 bases separated the two germline ends. CDR3 loop: CASSPFGGGETQYF. The CDR3 region has the DNA TGTGCCAGCAGCCCGTTTGGAGGGGGGGAGACCCAGTACTTC.

The chain employs TRBV2 and TRBJ1-2, with no clear D. CDR1 and CDR2 (germline): SNHLY, FYNNEI. The CDR3 runs to 14 residues. V shed 4 bases and J shed 8 bases, with 17 bases lying between them. The CDR3 DNA reads as TGTGCCAGCAGTGGTTTTGGAGGGAGCCGGGGCTACACCTTC. The encoded protein is CASSGFGGSRGYTF.

The rearrangement uses TRBV5-1 and TRBJ2-1; TRBD2 aligns across 9 bases. Germline V gives CDR1 SGHRS, CDR2 YFSETQ. With 4 bases clipped from V and 0 bases from J, the junction kept 11 bases outside the gene matches. CDR3 length: 18 residues. The CDR3 DNA is TGCGCCAGCAGCCTGGACTCAGCGGGAGGCCCCTCCTACAATGAGCAGTTCTTC. As protein: CASSLDSAGGPSYNEQFF.

The chain recombines TRBV11-2 with TRBJ1-5; D unclear. This CDR3 spans 13 amino acids. Trimming pared 2 bases from V and 8 bases from J, leaving 10 bases between. Germline lookup yields CDR1 SGHAT and CDR2 FQNNGV. The CDR3 here is CASSLWSEKPQHF. Written as DNA, the CDR3 is TGTGCCAGCAGCTTATGGAGCGAGAAGCCCCAGCATTTT.

This chain uses TRBV4-1 with TRBJ2-3; D call uncertain. This CDR3 spans 16 amino acids. V was pared by 1 base and J by 0 bases, with 11 bases between. CDR1 and CDR2 from the germline V gene are MGHRA and YSYEKL. The CDR3 reads CASSQGIVVSTDTQYF. The CDR3 region has the DNA TGCGCCAGCAGCCAAGGGATAGTAGTGAGCACAGATACGCAGTATTTT.

This chain uses TRBV4-1 with TRBJ1-5, with D perhaps TRBD1 (6 bases). The ends were cut back, 6 bases at V and 4 bases at J, with 16 bases in the middle. This CDR3 spans 15 amino acids. CDR1 and CDR2 (germline): MGHRA, YSYEKL. The CDR3: CASSRGAEANQPQHF. CDR3 coding DNA: TGCGCCAGCAGTAGGGGGGCAGAGGCTAATCAGCCCCAGCATTTT.

This chain joins TRBV10-3 and TRBJ2-7; possible D gene TRBD1, 5 bases. The CDR3 runs 13 residues. CDR1 and CDR2 from the germline V gene are ENHRY and SYGVKD. The germline V and J ends were trimmed by 4 bases and 2 bases, with 9 bases remaining between them. The CDR3 loop reads CAISVRQPYEQYF. CDR3 nucleotide sequence: TGTGCCATCAGTGTTCGACAGCCCTACGAGCAGTACTTC.

The rearrangement links TRBV10-3 to TRBJ2-7; 7 positions match TRBD2. Germline-derived CDR1 and CDR2 are ENHRY and SYGVKD. After removal of 6 bases from V and 4 bases from J, the junction contained 15 bases not matched to a gene. This CDR3 spans 16 amino acids. The chain's CDR3 is CAIRPAAGVSLYEQYF. DNA of the CDR3: TGTGCCATCAGGCCGGCGGCGGGAGTAAGTCTTTACGAGCAGTACTTC.

The chain joins TRBV19 to TRBJ2-7, with 9 bases lining up with TRBD2. This CDR3 region has 18 residues. Looked up from germline, CDR1 is LNHDA and CDR2 is SQIVND (reference sequence). V gave up 1 base and J gave up 2 bases; unmatched junction bases: 12. CDR3 residues: CASSIVSGRYGGTYEQYF. The CDR3 nucleotides are TGTGCCAGTAGTATAGTCAGCGGGAGGTATGGCGGCACCTACGAGCAGTACTTC.

The chain couples TRBV27 to TRBJ1-6; maybe TRBD1 (5 bases). V lost 0 bases and J 6 bases, leaving 9 bases between the germline ends. In germline, CDR1 is MNHEY, CDR2 SMNVEV (reference sequence). This CDR3 comprises 15 residues. CDR3 in amino acids: CASSLSGGANSPLHF. DNA for the CDR3: TGTGCCAGCAGTTTATCGGGAGGGGCTAATTCACCCCTCCACTTT.

The chain has TRBV5-1 and TRBJ2-3, with 10 bases identical to TRBD1. In germline, CDR1 is SGHRS, CDR2 YFSETQ. V gave up 6 bases and J gave up 3 bases; unmatched junction bases: 4. CDR3 length: 14 residues. CDR3 sequence: CASNRQGATDTQYF. CDR3 in DNA: TGCGCCAGCAATCGACAGGGGGCAACAGATACGCAGTATTTT.

The J gene is TRBJ1-4, the V gene TRBV10-3, with a tentative D call TRBD1 (6 bases). Germline V lookup: CDR1 ENHRY, CDR2 SYGVKD. V was shortened by 10 bases and J by 4 bases, with 13 bases between the two germline ends. The CDR3 contains 13 residues. The CDR3 nucleotides read TGTGCCACACAAAGAGGGGGTAATGAAAAACTGTTTTTT. It translates to CATQRGGNEKLFF.

This chain connects TRBV5-5 to TRBJ2-5; no clear D. The germline CDR1 and CDR2 sequences are SGHKS and YYEKEE (reference sequence). Trimming pared 2 bases from V and 0 bases from J, leaving 8 bases between. The CDR3 extends over 14 amino acids. The CDR3 bases are TGTGCCAGCAGCTTCGATCGGAACCAAGAGACCCAGTACTTC. Translating gives CASSFDRNQETQYF. The full variable domain, its missing parts supplied by reference TRBV5-5 and TRBJ2-5, is DAGVTQSPTHLIKTRGQQVTLRCSPISGHKSVSWYQQVLGQGPQFIFQYYEKEERGRGNFPDRFSARQFPNYSSELNVNALLLGDSALYLCASSFDRNQETQYFGPGTRLLVL.

The V gene is TRBV10-3, the J gene TRBJ2-1; D is possibly TRBD2 (5 bases). The germline V gene has CDR1 ENHRY and CDR2 SYGVKD. V lost 10 bases, J lost 1 base, and 14 bases lay in between. This CDR3 is built from 14 residues. The chain's CDR3 is CASRTGGSYNEQFF. In DNA, the CDR3 is TGTGCCAGCCGGACTGGCGGGTCCTACAATGAGCAGTTCTTC.

The chain joins TRBV7-9 to TRBJ2-5, with D perhaps being TRBD1 or TRBD2 (5 bases each). Germline V lookup: CDR1 SEHNR, CDR2 FQNEAQ (reference sequence). The germline V and J ends were trimmed by 4 bases and 5 bases, with 17 bases remaining between them. The CDR3 runs 15 residues. The CDR3: CASSSGTVGFETQYF. CDR3 DNA sequence: TGTGCCAGCAGCTCCGGGACGGTTGGTTTCGAGACCCAGTACTTC.

This chain joins TRBV7-9 and TRBJ2-5; D is tentatively TRBD1 or TRBD2 (5 bases each). Germline V CDR1 and CDR2: SEHNR, FQNEAQ (reference sequence). The CDR3 contains 15 residues. Deletions cut 5 bases from V and 5 bases from J, with 18 bases between. In nucleotides, the CDR3 is TGTGCCAGCAGCCCGGGACCCGCTCTCGGTGAGACCCAGTACTTC. This codes for CASSPGPALGETQYF.

V and J are TRBV19 and TRBJ1-1; 7 positions agree with TRBD1. The V and J ends lost 3 bases and 1 base, in that order; junction bases with no gene match: 14. Germline CDR1 is LNHDA and CDR2 is SQIVND (reference sequence). CDR3 length equals 18 residues. For the CDR3, the DNA is TGTGCCAGTAGTATGGGAGGGTCGGAGGGGGCCCGGAACACTGAAGCTTTCTTT. It yields the protein CASSMGGSEGARNTEAFF.

The chain combines TRBV20-1 with TRBJ1-3; no clear D gene. This CDR3 has 11 amino acids. Germline V lookup: CDR1 DFQATT, CDR2 SNEGSKA (reference sequence). Trimming took off 0 bases at V and 9 bases at J, with 6 bases between the two ends. CDR3: CSARDEGTIYF. The CDR3 region has the DNA TGCAGTGCTAGAGATGAGGGCACCATATATTTT.